The TCR beta chain described here comes from a study of spatial heterogeneity in lung cancer. Comments on this clonotype: No antigen is known for it.

Time point indicated: sample taken at primary tumor resection. Unsorted whole RNA of tumor, nontumor lung or frozen PBMC was sequenced. TCRdb called the 5' RACE reads again in MiXCR, with one record for every CDR3 protein. The data contain tens of thousands of distinct CDR3 sequences, about 20% of them seen just once; the ten biggest clones take up 6.2%. Overall study results and limits: Blood showed ubiquitous tumor TCRs more often at resection than at routine follow-up.

The CDR3 runs to 14 residues. After removal of 7 bases from V and 0 bases from J, the junction contained 5 bases not matched to a gene. Germline-derived CDR1 and CDR2 are SNHLY and FYNNEI. This sequence joins TRBV2 and TRBJ2-7; 8 bases are a match to TRBD1. The sequence came from a male donor with early-stage non-small cell lung cancer. The sequenced sample was PBMCs, obtained at surgery. CDR3 region: CASNEDRASYEQYF. The CDR3 DNA reads as TGTGCCAGCAATGAGGACAGGGCCTCCTACGAGCAGTACTTC.